The 8 T cell receptor beta chains presented below share a single source sample, sequenced in a study of technical replicates of blood from a handful of donors. Profiling relied on immunoSEQ multiplex PCR, and the TCRdb table lists in-frame clones only, not all of them. The repertoire holds approximately 59,000 clones, 90% to 95% seen once, with around 3% in the top ten. Source material: PBMCs. The receptor set was obtained from a human donor in good health. Some clones in this sample may be carry-over from other donors' samples.

The chain couples TRBV4-3 to TRBJ2-7, with 8 bases identical to TRBD2. Germline CDR1 is LGHNA and CDR2 is YSLEER. There are 16 residues in the CDR3. Trimming removed 0 bases from V and 5 bases from J; junction bases left unmatched: 9. This CDR3 reads CASSQDRRGDADEQYF. CDR3 nucleotides: TGCGCCAGCAGCCAAGATAGGCGGGGGGACGCGGACGAGCAGTACTTC.

The rearrangement uses TRBV27 and TRBJ2-7; tentative D call: TRBD2 (6 bases). Trimming pared 7 bases from V and 2 bases from J, leaving 21 bases between. This CDR3 region has 16 residues. Germline CDR1 reads MNHEY; CDR2 reads SMNVEV (reference sequence). The DNA for the CDR3 is TGTGCCAGCACCTTTGTGGGGGGTGGGGTTCCCTACGAGCAGTACTTC. Protein product: CASTFVGGGVPYEQYF.

The chain is built from TRBV5-6 and TRBJ2-1, with 13 bases that match TRBD2. Per germline, CDR1 SGHDT and CDR2 YYEEEE. V lost 0 bases, J lost 2 bases, and 5 bases stayed unmatched. The CDR3 length is 18 residues. CDR3 in DNA: TGTGCCAGCAGCTTGGATGGGACTAGCGGGGCCGCCTACAATGAGCAGTTCTTC. This codes for CASSLDGTSGAAYNEQFF.

V gene TRBV9 combines with J gene TRBJ2-7; TRBD2 is a possible D gene (6 bases). Germline CDR1 SGDLS, CDR2 YYNGEE. The V end was cut by 3 bases, the J end by 6 bases, with 22 bases between. The CDR3 is 16 residues long. CDR3 sequence reads: CASSEGPAGLKGEQYF. CDR3 nucleotides: TGTGCCAGCAGCGAGGGGCCGGCGGGACTCAAGGGCGAGCAGTACTTC.

The V call is TRBV11-2, the J call TRBJ1-4; D unresolved. V was trimmed by 3 bases and J by 5 bases, leaving 7 bases between them. The CDR3 consists of 13 residues. Germline CDR1 SGHAT, CDR2 FQNNGV. DNA for the CDR3: TGTGCCAGCAGCTTTTCGGTAAATGAAAAACTGTTTTTT. Protein sequence: CASSFSVNEKLFF.

The V and J genes are TRBV6-6 and TRBJ1-4; 9 nucleotides match TRBD1. The CDR3 contains 15 residues. Trimming took 9 bases from V and 5 from J; bases not matched to a gene: 10. Per germline, CDR1 MNHNY and CDR2 SVGAGI (reference sequence). CDR3: CARRGQGIQNEKLFF. For the CDR3, the DNA is TGTGCCAGGCGAGGACAGGGGATTCAAAATGAAAAACTGTTTTTT.

The chain couples TRBV5-4 to TRBJ2-7, with 8 bases aligning to TRBD2. The V segment lost 0 bases and the J segment 1 base; nucleotides outside the gene matches: 3. The CDR3 contains 15 residues. Germline V CDR1 and CDR2: SGHNT, YYREEE (reference sequence). CDR3 DNA sequence: TGTGCCAGCAGCTTGGGGGCGGGGGGATCCTACGAGCAGTACTTC. Translating gives CASSLGAGGSYEQYF.

V usage is TRBV11-2 and J usage is TRBJ2-5; 7 positions agree with TRBD1. Germline values: CDR1 SGHAT, CDR2 FQNNGV. V was clipped by 1 base and J by 1 base; unmatched bases: 6. This CDR3 region has 16 residues. The CDR3 spells CASSLGSPGGQETQYF. The CDR3 nucleotides read TGTGCCAGCAGCTTAGGGTCCCCAGGGGGCCAAGAGACCCAGTACTTC.